The source of this T cell receptor beta chain is a study of cytomegalovirus exposure and HLA in healthy donors. The PCR made use of 60 Vbeta and 13 Jbeta primers. The data were produced by immunoSEQ multiplex PCR, yet TCRdb's version contains in-frame clones alone and is incomplete. The sample lists 190,000 or so clones, 75% to 85% occurring once. Germline loops: CDR1 LGHNA, CDR2 YNFKEQ. The CDR3 spans 17 residues. The J segment lost 7 bases and the V segment lost 0 bases, leaving 9 bases of the junction unmatched. This clone was picked up a small number of times. Sequences were obtained from PBMCs. The receptor's source is a boy under 18 in good health and CMV-seronegative. J is TRBJ1-4 and V is TRBV4-2; TRBD1 matches 9 bases. CDR3 bases: TGTGCCAGCAGCCAAGACTCCCCGGGACAGGGAACTGAAAAACTGTTTTTT. It encodes CASSQDSPGQGTEKLFF.